This passage covers 9 T cell receptor beta chains from one sample sequenced in a study of graft-versus-host responses after intestinal transplantation. These receptors lack a known antigen. Sequencing was performed with immunoSEQ multiplex PCR; in TCRdb, only in-frame clones are kept and a portion is missing. The sample has some 120,000 clones, roughly 92% seen once. The sample was unstimulated CD4+ T cells sorted from spleen or lymph node cells, taken before transplant. The receptors stem from a human donor who was the organ donor for an intestinal transplant.

The CDR3 region is CASSEFYGYTF. The CDR3 DNA follows: TGTGCCAGCAGTGAGTTCTATGGCTACACCTTC. The rearrangement uses TRBV2 and TRBJ1-2; no definite D call. CDR1 is SNHLY, CDR2 FYNNEI, per germline. CDR3 size: 11 residues. Trimming removed 3 bases at V and 4 bases at J, with 3 bases between.

The genes are TRBV19 and TRBJ2-5; the D is unclear. The CDR3 has 13 residues. Trimming pared 5 bases from V and 5 bases from J, leaving 12 bases between. CDR1 and CDR2 from the germline V gene are LNHDA and SQIVND (reference sequence). The CDR3 region is CASSPGVGETQYF. CDR3 nucleotides: TGTGCCAGTAGTCCTGGAGTCGGGGAGACCCAGTACTTC. The whole variable domain, filled in from reference TRBV19 and TRBJ2-5, reads DGGITQSPKYLFRKEGQNVTLSCEQNLNHDAMYWYRQDPGQGLRLIYYSQIVNDFQKGDIAEGYSVSREKKESFPLTVTSAQKNPTAFYLCASSPGVGETQYFGPGTRLLVL.

In nucleotides, the CDR3 is TGTGCCAGCAGCTCCTCGCGACTAGGATGGGAGCAGTTCTTC. Its translation is CASSSSRLGWEQFF. The chain uses TRBV7-6 and TRBJ2-1; D is perhaps TRBD2 (6 bases). Trimming shortened V by 4 bases and J by 10 bases, and 17 bases separated the two germline ends. Germline V CDR1 and CDR2: SGHVS, FNYEAQ. The CDR3 runs 14 residues.

The rearrangement joins TRBV30 to TRBJ2-7; a possible D gene is TRBD1 (6 bases). Trimming removed 1 base at V and 5 bases at J, with 12 bases between. From germline, CDR1 is GTSNPN and CDR2 SVGIG (reference sequence). The CDR3 consists of 13 residues. CDR3: CAWSGRGFDEQYF. The DNA for the CDR3 is TGTGCCTGGAGTGGCAGGGGATTCGACGAGCAGTACTTC.

The rearrangement uses TRBV2 and TRBJ1-4; possibly TRBD1 for D (6 bases). The V end lost 7 bases, the J end lost 8 bases, and 11 bases lay between the germline ends. CDR3 length: 12 residues. Looked up from germline, CDR1 is SNHLY and CDR2 is FYNNEI. The chain's CDR3 is CASTTGWEKLFF. CDR3 DNA: TGTGCCAGCACCACAGGGTGGGAAAAACTGTTTTTT.

This chain uses TRBV25-1 with TRBJ1-5; D remains unclear. CDR3 size: 12 residues. The germline V and J ends were trimmed by 4 bases and 4 bases, with 5 bases remaining between them. Germline CDR1 reads MGHDK; CDR2 reads SYGVNS. The CDR3 here is CASSGPNQPQHF. The CDR3, as DNA: TGTGCCAGCAGTGGCCCAAATCAGCCCCAGCATTTT.

The chain is built from TRBV28 and TRBJ1-2; a weak D match, TRBD1 (5 bases). Trimming removed 8 bases at V and 1 base at J, with 11 bases between. Germline V gene sequence: CDR1 MDHEN, CDR2 SYDVKM. CDR3 length: 13 residues. CDR3 nucleotides: TGTGCCAGCGGCGACGGACATAACTATGGCTACACCTTC. Translating it yields CASGDGHNYGYTF.

The V and J genes are TRBV21-1 and TRBJ1-2. TRBV21-1 is classified as a pseudogene. The CDR3 is 17 residues long. The CDR3 region has the DNA TGTGCCAGCAGCAAATGTGCCCTCCAGACGACTAACTATGGCTACACCTTC. It specifies CASSKCALQTTNYGYTF.

This clone was observed once. CDR3 region: CAISDLEHEQFF. The DNA of the CDR3 is TGTGCCATCAGTGATCTAGAGCATGAGCAGTTCTTC. The V call is TRBV10-3, the J call TRBJ2-1; unclear D gene. Germline V gene lookup returns CDR1 ENHRY and CDR2 SYGVKD. V was trimmed by 3 bases and J by 8 bases, leaving 8 bases between them. This CDR3 has 12 amino acids.